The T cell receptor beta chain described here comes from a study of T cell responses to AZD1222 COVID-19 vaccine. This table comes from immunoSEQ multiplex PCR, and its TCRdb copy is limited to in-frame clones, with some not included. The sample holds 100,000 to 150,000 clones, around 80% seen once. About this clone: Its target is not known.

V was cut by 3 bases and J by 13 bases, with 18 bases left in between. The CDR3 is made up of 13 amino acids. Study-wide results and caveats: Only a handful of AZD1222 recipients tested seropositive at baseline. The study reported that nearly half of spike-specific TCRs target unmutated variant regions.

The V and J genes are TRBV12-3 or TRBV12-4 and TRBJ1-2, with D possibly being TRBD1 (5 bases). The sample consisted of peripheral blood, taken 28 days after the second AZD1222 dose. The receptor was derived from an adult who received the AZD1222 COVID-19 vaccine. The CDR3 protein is CASSFDSNTVSTF. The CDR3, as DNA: TGTGCCAGCAGTTTTGACAGCAACACCGTCTCCACCTTC.